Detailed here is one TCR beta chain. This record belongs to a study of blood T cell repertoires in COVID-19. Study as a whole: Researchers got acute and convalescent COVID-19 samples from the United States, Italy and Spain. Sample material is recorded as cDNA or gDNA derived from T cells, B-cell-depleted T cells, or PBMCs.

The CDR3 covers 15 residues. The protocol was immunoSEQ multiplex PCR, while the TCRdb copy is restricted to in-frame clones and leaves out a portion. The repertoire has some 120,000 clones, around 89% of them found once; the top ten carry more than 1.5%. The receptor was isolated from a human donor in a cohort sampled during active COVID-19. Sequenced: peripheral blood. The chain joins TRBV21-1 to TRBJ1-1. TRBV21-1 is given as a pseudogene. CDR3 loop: CASSKWARGFIEAFF. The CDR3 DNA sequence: TGTGCCAGCAGCAAGTGGGCCCGAGGGTTTATTGAAGCTTTCTTT.